Below are 19 T cell receptor beta chains sequenced from a single sample in a study of T cells after yellow fever vaccination. TCRdb reprocessed the 5' RACE reads via MiXCR and lists one record per CDR3 protein. Among just over 250,000 distinct CDR3 sequences listed, around 4.9% were seen once. The sample was CD4+ T cells sorted from PBMCs, taken on the day of the yellow fever booster vaccination. The origin of the receptors is a man in his late teens or twenties who received the YFV17D yellow fever vaccine.

This clonotype was seen at least ten times. The gene calls are TRBV5-1 and TRBJ1-2; 9 nucleotides align to TRBD1. Looked up from germline, CDR1 is SGHRS and CDR2 is YFSETQ. V lost 4 bases to trimming and J lost 5 bases; unmatched junction nucleotides: 9. This CDR3 has 15 amino acids. CDR3 nucleotide sequence: TGCGCCAGCAGCCGGACAGGGGTCGGAATTTATGGCTACACCTTC. Translation gives CASSRTGVGIYGYTF.

This clonotype has a handful of counts. The chain joins TRBV20-1 to TRBJ1-2; 11 bases map to TRBD1. With 2 bases clipped from V and 4 bases from J, the junction kept 9 bases outside the gene matches. This CDR3 comprises 16 residues. Germline CDR1 and CDR2: DFQATT and SNEGSKA (reference sequence). The chain's CDR3 is CSARSGTGGRGYGYTF. DNA for the CDR3: TGCAGTGCTAGATCAGGGACAGGGGGTCGCGGCTATGGCTACACCTTC.

There are many counts of this clonotype. This rearrangement joins TRBV7-2 to TRBJ2-5; 11 positions match TRBD2. The length of the CDR3 is 17 residues. The junction had 7 bases not matched to a gene; V was cut back by 0 bases and J by 4 bases. Germline V gene lookup returns CDR1 SGHTA and CDR2 FQGNSA. DNA for the CDR3: TGTGCCAGCAGCTTAGCAGCCACTAGCGGGGGACTAGAGACCCAGTACTTC. This gives the protein CASSLAATSGGLETQYF.

There are a few counts of this clonotype. The chain links TRBV18 to TRBJ1-4, with TRBD1 identical over 10 bases. The ends lost 2 bases at V and 7 bases at J; junction bases unmatched: 13. The germline V gene encodes CDR1 KGHSH and CDR2 LQKENI. The CDR3 consists of 18 residues. The CDR3 here is CASSPNSPGTGATEKLFF. The CDR3 DNA reads as TGTGCCAGCTCACCAAACTCGCCCGGGACAGGGGCTACTGAAAAACTGTTTTTT.

This chain links TRBV10-3 with TRBJ1-2; 8 nucleotides match TRBD1. The V gene end was trimmed by 9 bases and the J gene end by 8 bases; junction bases not matched to a gene: 5. CDR1 and CDR2 from the germline V gene are ENHRY and SYGVKD. The CDR3 has 11 amino acids. The CDR3 bases are TGTGCCATTCAGGGGGCGAACGGCTACACCTTC. Translated, it gives CAIQGANGYTF.

V gene TRBV10-3 combines with J gene TRBJ2-2, with 7 bases aligning to TRBD2. CDR1 is ENHRY, CDR2 SYGVKD, per germline. The length of the CDR3 is 14 residues. V lost 4 bases, J lost 4 bases, and 3 bases stayed unmatched. The CDR3 region is CAISGRGGTGELFF. CDR3 bases: TGTGCCATCAGTGGTCGCGGGGGCACCGGGGAGCTGTTTTTT.

In regard to this clonotype: This clone may be a read error of a much larger clone one base away. The rearrangement links TRBV6-2 or TRBV6-3 to TRBJ2-5; possibly TRBD2 for D (5 bases). This CDR3 has 12 amino acids. V was shortened by 5 bases and J by 5 bases, with 9 bases between the two germline ends. The germline gives CDR1 MNHEY, CDR2 SVGEGT. CDR3 nucleotide sequence: TGTGCCAGCAGTGGGAGCGTGGAGACCCAGTACTTC. Translated, it gives CASSGSVETQYF.

This clonotype came up a few times. V gene TRBV7-2 combines with J gene TRBJ2-5, with D possibly being TRBD1 or TRBD2 (5 bases each). Germline values: CDR1 SGHTA, CDR2 FQGNSA. The CDR3 is 15 amino acids. V lost 6 bases, J lost 2 bases, and 16 bases lay in between. CDR3 DNA sequence: TGTGCCAGCAGTCCCAGCGTTTGGGGGCAAGAGACCCAGTACTTC. It specifies CASSPSVWGQETQYF.

This clonotype was observed a handful of times. The V gene is TRBV19, the J gene TRBJ1-5; weak D call: TRBD1 (5 bases). CDR1 is LNHDA, CDR2 SQIVND, per germline (reference sequence). V shed 6 bases and J shed 0 bases, with 9 bases lying between them. There are 14 residues in the CDR3. The CDR3 DNA reads TGTGCCAGTAGGACAGAGTATAGCAATCAGCCCCAGCATTTT. Translated, it gives CASRTEYSNQPQHF.

This clonotype showed up just a few times. The chain is built from TRBV5-6 and TRBJ1-1; 8 positions agree with TRBD1. Germline V gene sequence: CDR1 SGHDT, CDR2 YYEEEE. CDR3 length equals 13 residues. V trimming: 4 bases; J trimming: 4 bases; junction bases outside the gene matches: 3. Here the CDR3 DNA reads TGTGCCAGCAGCATAGACAGGGGCACTGAAGCTTTCTTT. Its protein product is CASSIDRGTEAFF.

This clonotype was seen more than once but under ten times. The chain joins TRBV20-1 to TRBJ1-2; D is possibly TRBD1 (5 bases). CDR1 and CDR2 from the germline V gene are DFQATT and SNEGSKA (reference sequence). This CDR3 is built from 11 residues. V lost 2 bases and J lost 13, with 14 bases in between. The CDR3 nucleotides read TGCAGTGCTAGAAAGGACATCCTATTCACCTTC. Encoded protein: CSARKDILFTF.

This clonotype was seen at least ten times. The rearrangement uses TRBV12-3 or TRBV12-4 and TRBJ2-3; possibly TRBD2 for D (6 bases). The CDR3 runs to 16 residues. V was pared by 5 bases and J by 1 base, with 16 bases between. The CDR3 region is CASSPGTASGTDTQYF. The CDR3 nucleotides are TGTGCCAGCAGTCCCGGGACTGCCTCAGGCACAGATACGCAGTATTTT.

In its sample, this clonotype was seen a few times. This sequence joins TRBV20-1 and TRBJ1-6; D unresolved. Germline-derived CDR1 and CDR2 are DFQATT and SNEGSKA (reference sequence). V was pared by 3 bases and J by 4 bases, with 13 bases between. The CDR3 is 15 amino acids. Written as DNA, the CDR3 is TGCAGTGCTAGCTGGCCTACGGATTATAATTCACCCCTCCACTTT. The encoded protein is CSASWPTDYNSPLHF.

The CDR3 loop reads CAWSRGGYEQYF. The CDR3 region has the DNA TGTGCCTGGAGTCGGGGAGGGTACGAGCAGTACTTC. The chain has TRBV30 and TRBJ2-7; 7 bases are a match to TRBD2. The germline V gene has CDR1 GTSNPN and CDR2 SVGIG (reference sequence). The CDR3 sequence is 12 residues long. V was pared by 2 bases and J by 4 bases, with 2 bases of the junction left unmatched.

This clonotype was detected only a few times. The CDR3 DNA sequence: TGCGCCAGCAGCTCGACAGGGAAAGATTCACCCCTCCACTTT. Translated: CASSSTGKDSPLHF. The chain is built from TRBV5-1 and TRBJ1-6; 7 positions match TRBD1. The V gene end was trimmed by 3 bases and the J gene end by 8 bases; junction bases not matched to a gene: 5. The germline gives CDR1 SGHRS, CDR2 YFSETQ. CDR3 length: 14 amino acids.

The table lists this clonotype with a few counts. The V call is TRBV7-8, the J call TRBJ1-5, with 11 bases lining up with TRBD1. Germline CDR1 is SGHVS and CDR2 is FQNEAQ. This CDR3 spans 16 amino acids. The V gene end was trimmed by 1 base and the J gene end by 7 bases; junction bases not matched to a gene: 6. The CDR3 reads CASSLGTGGVRQPQHF. DNA of the CDR3: TGTGCCAGCAGCTTAGGGACAGGGGGCGTCCGACAGCCCCAGCATTTT.

This chain uses TRBV5-6 with TRBJ2-1; the D is unclear. The CDR3 sequence is 11 residues long. Germline V gene data show CDR1 as SGHDT and CDR2 as YYEEEE. V lost 4 bases to trimming and J lost 10 bases, with 9 bases between them. The CDR3 DNA is TGTGCCAGCAGCCTTCAAGGAGAGCAGTTCTTC. Protein sequence: CASSLQGEQFF.

This clonotype was detected a few times. The chain uses TRBV5-5 and TRBJ2-7; 7 nucleotides align to TRBD1. J gave up 2 bases and V 4 bases, and 3 bases lay outside the gene matches. Germline V lookup: CDR1 SGHKS, CDR2 YYEKEE (reference sequence). The CDR3 has 13 amino acids. The chain's CDR3 is CASSAQGTYEQYF. For the CDR3, the DNA is TGTGCCAGCAGCGCACAGGGGACCTACGAGCAGTACTTC. The full variable domain, with the rest looked up from reference TRBV5-5 and TRBJ2-7, is DAGVTQSPTHLIKTRGQQVTLRCSPISGHKSVSWYQQVLGQGPQFIFQYYEKEERGRGNFPDRFSARQFPNYSSELNVNALLLGDSALYLCASSAQGTYEQYFGPGTRLTVT.

The V and J genes are TRBV5-1 and TRBJ2-1, with 7 bases that match TRBD1. Germline trimming cut 4 bases from V and 0 bases from J; bases unmatched to any gene: 4. The CDR3 runs 15 residues. The germline V gene encodes CDR1 SGHRS and CDR2 YFSETQ. The CDR3 is CASSRGQSSYNEQFF. For the CDR3, the DNA is TGCGCCAGCAGCAGGGGACAGTCCTCCTACAATGAGCAGTTCTTC.